The following is a TCR beta chain sequence with its context. No antigen is known for it. The sample comes from a study of CD8 T cells in ankylosing spondylitis. Points from the study as a whole: The study identified a TCR beta motif of 7 or 8 highly homologous variants that appeared characteristic of ankylosing spondylitis blood. Disease-linked clones proved CD8+ and comparatively uncommon in peripheral blood. Prior literature has documented some motif variants in synovial fluid and blood from reactive arthritis.

Researchers built TCR beta libraries using quantitative 5'-RACE with molecular barcodes. TCRdb redid the calling of the 5' RACE reads with MiXCR, one entry per CDR3 protein. The table shows 400,000 to 450,000 distinct CDR3 sequences, with about 15% occurring only once. The sequence derives from a male donor with ankylosing spondylitis. The sample was blood, either unsorted or a sorted T cell fraction (not recorded which).

This CDR3 is CATSDLRFLQGSPATRFNCEKLFF. The CDR3 DNA sequence: TGTGCCACCAGTGATTTGCGGTTTTTGCAGGGTAGCCCAGCGACGCGTTTTAATTGTGAAAAACTGTTTTTT. This sequence joins TRBV24-1 and TRBJ1-4, with D maybe TRBD1 (5 bases). The germline CDR1 and CDR2 sequences are KGHDR and SFDVKD. The CDR3 covers 24 residues. V was cut by 0 bases and J by 7 bases, with 38 bases left in between.